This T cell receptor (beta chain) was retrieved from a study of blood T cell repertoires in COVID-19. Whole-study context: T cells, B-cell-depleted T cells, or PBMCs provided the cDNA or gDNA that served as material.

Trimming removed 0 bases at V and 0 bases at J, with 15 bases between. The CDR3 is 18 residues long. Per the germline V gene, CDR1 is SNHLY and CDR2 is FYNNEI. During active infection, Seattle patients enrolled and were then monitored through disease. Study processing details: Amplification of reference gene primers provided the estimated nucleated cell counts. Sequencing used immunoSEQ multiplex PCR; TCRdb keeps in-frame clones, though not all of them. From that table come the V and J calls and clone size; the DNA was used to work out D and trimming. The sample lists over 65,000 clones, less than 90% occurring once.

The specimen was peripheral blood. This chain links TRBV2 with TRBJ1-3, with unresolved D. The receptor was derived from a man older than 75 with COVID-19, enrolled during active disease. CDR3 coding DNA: TGTGCCAGCAGTGAAGCCTCCCGGGTAGGTTTCTCTGGAAACACCATATATTTT. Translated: CASSEASRVGFSGNTIYF.